This TCR beta chain was documented in a study of blood T cells in healthy people across ages. A sample-barcoded 5' primer and a J-beta primer mix were used in a second PCR of roughly 7 to 12 cycles. TCRdb re-called the 5' RACE reads through MiXCR, storing one row per CDR3 protein. The repertoire consists of 500,000 to 550,000 distinct CDR3 sequences, with nearly 25% occurring once and the leading ten covering 8.7%. CDR1 is DFQATT, CDR2 SNEGSKA, per germline (reference sequence). The V segment lost 5 bases and the J segment 7 bases; nucleotides outside the gene matches: 12. The CDR3 is made up of 17 amino acids. The same sample was also used in a study of T cells of mothers and their children. Turning to that study: The second PCR used the M1S primer, and this primer added sample barcodes and 2-4 random nucleotides. In each mother, TCR beta CDR3 reads exceeded 8 million; in each child, they numbered approximately 3 million. For unrelated pairs as for related ones, thymic selection shapes TCR recombination output similarly.

The sequence came from a boy between 10 and 17 years old in good health. Material: blood. The chain links TRBV20-1 to TRBJ2-3; 16 bases agree with TRBD2. DNA of the CDR3: TGCAGTGCTTTAGGGACTAGCGGGAGGGGCCCTCTAAATACGCAGTATTTT. Translated, it gives CSALGTSGRGPLNTQYF.